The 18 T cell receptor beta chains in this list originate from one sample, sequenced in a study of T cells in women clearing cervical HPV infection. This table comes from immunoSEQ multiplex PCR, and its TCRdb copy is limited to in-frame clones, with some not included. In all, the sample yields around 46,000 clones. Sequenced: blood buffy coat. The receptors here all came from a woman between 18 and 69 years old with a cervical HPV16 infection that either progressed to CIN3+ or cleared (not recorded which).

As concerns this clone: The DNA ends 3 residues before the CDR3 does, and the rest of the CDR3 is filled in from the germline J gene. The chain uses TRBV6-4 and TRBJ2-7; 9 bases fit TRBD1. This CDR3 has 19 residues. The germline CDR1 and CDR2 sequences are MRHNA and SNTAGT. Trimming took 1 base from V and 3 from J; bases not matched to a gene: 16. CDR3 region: CASSDFWTGDVRYGYEQYF. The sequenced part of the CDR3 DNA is TGTGCCAGCAGTGACTTCTGGACAGGGGACGTCCGCTACGGCTACGAG.

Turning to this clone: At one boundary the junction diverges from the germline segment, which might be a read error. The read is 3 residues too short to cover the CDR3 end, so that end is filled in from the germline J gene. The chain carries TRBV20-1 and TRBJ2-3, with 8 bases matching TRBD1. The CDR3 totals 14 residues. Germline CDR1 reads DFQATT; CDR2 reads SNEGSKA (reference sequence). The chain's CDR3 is CSAPETGVPETQYF. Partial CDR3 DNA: TGCAGTGCCCCTGAGACAGGGGTCCCAGAGACG.

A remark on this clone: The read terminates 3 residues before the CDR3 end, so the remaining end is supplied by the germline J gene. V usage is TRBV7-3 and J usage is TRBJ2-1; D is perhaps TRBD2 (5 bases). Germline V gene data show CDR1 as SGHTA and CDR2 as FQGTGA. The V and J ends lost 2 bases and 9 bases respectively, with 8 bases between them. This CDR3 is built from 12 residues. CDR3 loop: CASSLYEGEQFF. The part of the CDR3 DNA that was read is TGTGCCAGCAGCTTATACGAGGGTGAG.

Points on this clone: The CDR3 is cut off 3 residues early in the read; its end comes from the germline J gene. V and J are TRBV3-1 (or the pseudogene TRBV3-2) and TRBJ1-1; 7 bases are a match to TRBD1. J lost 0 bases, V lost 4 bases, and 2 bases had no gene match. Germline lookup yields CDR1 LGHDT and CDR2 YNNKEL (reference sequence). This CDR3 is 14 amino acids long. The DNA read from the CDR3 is TGTGCCAGCAGCCGGGGACAGTTGAACACTGAA. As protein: CASSRGQLNTE. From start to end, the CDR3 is CASSRGQLNTEAFF.

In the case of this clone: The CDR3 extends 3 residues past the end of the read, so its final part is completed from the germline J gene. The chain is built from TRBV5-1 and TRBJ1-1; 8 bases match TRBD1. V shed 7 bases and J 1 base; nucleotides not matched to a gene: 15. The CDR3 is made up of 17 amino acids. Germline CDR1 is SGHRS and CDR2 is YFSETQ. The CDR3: CASQRMGTGRKNTEAFF. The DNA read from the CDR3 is TGCGCCAGCCAGAGGATGGGGACAGGCAGAAAGAACACTGAA. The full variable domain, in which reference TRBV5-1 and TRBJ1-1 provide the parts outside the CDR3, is KAGVTQTPRYLIKTRGQQVTLSCSPISGHRSVSWYQQTPGQGLQFLFEYFSETQRNKGNFPGRFSGRQFSNSRSEMNVSTLELGDSALYLCASQRMGTGRKNTEAFFGQGTRLTVV.

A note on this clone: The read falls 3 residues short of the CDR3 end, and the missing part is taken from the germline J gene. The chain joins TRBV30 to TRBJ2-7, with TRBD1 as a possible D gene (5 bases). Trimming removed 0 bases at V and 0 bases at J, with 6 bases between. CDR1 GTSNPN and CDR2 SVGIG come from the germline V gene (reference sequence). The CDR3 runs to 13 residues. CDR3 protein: CAWSVDSSYEQYF. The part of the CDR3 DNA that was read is TGTGCCTGGAGTGTCGACAGCTCCTACGAG.

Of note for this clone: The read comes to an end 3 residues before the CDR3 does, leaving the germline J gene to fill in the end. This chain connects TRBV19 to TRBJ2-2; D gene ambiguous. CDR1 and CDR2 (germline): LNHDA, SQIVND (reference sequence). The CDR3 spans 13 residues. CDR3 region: CASSRSEGSPLFF. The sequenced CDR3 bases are TGTGCCAGTAGTCGATCAGAAGGGTCACCG.

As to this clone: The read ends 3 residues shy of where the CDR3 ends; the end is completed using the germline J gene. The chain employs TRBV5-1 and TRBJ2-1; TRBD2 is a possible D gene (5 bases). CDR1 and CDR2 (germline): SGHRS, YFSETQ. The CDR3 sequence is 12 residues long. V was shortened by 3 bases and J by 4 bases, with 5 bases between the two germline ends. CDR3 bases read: TGCGCCAGCAGCTGGACTTACAATGAG. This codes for CASSWTYNE. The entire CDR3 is CASSWTYNEQFF.

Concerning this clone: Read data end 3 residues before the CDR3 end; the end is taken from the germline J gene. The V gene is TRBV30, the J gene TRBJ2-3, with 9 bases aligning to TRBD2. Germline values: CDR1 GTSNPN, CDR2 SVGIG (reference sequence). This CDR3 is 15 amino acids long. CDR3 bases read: TGTGCCTGGAGTGTGGCTAGCGGGATGGGTGGCACG. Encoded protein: CAWSVASGMGGT. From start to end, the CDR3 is CAWSVASGMGGTQYF.

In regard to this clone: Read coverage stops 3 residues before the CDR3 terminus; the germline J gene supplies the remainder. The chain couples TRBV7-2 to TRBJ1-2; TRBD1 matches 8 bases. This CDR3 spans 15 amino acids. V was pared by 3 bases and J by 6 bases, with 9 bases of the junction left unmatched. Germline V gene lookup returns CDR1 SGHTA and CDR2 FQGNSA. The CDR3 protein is CASSLRLQGEHGYTF. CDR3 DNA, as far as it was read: TGTGCCAGCAGCTTGAGACTACAGGGGGAACATGGC.

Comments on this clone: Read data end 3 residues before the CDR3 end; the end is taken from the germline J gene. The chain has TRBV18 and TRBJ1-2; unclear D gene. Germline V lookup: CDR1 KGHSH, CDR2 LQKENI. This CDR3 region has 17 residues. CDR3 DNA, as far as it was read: TGTGCCAGCTCACCACCGGAAAGAGGTCAGGTACTCTACGAC. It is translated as CASSPPERGQVLYD. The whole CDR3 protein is CASSPPERGQVLYDYTF.

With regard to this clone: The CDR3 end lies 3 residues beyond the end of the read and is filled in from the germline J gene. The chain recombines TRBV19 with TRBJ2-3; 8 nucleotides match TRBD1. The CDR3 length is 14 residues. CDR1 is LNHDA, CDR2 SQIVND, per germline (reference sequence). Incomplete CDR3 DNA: TGTGCCAGTAGTATGACAGGGGTCAATCAGCCG. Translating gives CASSMTGVNQP. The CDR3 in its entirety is CASSMTGVNQPQYF.

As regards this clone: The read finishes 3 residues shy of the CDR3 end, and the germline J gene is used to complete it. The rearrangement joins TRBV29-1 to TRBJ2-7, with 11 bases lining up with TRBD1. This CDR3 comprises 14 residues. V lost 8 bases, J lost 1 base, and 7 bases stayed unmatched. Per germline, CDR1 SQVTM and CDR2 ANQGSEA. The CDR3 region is CSMIGTGGSYEQYF. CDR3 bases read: TGCAGCATGATCGGGACAGGGGGGTCCTACGAG.

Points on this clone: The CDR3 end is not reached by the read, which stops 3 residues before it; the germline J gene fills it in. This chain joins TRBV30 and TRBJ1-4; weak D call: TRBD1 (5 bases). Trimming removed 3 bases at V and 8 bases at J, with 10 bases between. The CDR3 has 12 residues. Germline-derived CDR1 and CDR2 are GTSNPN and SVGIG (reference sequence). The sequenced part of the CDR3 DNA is TGTGCCTGGAGCGACAGCTACGAAAAA. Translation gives CAWSDSYEK. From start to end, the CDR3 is CAWSDSYEKLFF.

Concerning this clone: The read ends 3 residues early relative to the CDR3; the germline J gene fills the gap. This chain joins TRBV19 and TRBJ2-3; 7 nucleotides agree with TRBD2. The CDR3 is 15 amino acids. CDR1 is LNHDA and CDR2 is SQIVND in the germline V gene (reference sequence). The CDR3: CASTPRGDSNQPQYF. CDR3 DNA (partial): TGTGCCAGTACCCCACGGGGGGATAGCAATCAGCCG.

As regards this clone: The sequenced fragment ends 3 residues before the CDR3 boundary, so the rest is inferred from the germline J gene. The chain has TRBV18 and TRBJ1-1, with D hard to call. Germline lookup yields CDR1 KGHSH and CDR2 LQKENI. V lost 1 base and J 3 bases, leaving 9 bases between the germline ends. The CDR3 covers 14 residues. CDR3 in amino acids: CASSPLVTYTEAFF. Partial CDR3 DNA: TGTGCCAGCTCACCACTTGTCACATACACTGAA.

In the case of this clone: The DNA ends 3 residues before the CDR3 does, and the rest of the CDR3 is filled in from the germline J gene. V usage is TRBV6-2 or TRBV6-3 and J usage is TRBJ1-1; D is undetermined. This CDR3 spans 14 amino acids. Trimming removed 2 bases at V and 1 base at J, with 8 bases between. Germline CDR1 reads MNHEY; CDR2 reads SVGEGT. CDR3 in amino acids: CASSYSGSNTEAFF. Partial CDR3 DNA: TGTGCCAGCAGTTACAGCGGATCGAACACTGAA.

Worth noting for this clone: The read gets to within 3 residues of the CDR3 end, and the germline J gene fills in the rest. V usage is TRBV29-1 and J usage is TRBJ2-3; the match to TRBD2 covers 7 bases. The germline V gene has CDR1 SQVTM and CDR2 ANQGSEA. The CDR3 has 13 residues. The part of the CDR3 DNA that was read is TGCAGCGTTGAACTAGCGGACAAAGAGACG. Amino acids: CSVELADKET. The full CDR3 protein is CSVELADKETQYF.